The 7 T cell receptor beta chains presented below share a single source sample, sequenced in a study of shared clonotypes between healthy human individuals. Repertoires were generated with immunoSEQ multiplex PCR, while TCRdb's copy carries only in-frame clones and drops some. Found here are 300,000 to 400,000 clones, over 65% of them singletons; the top ten hold about a tenth. Sequencing was carried out using memory CD4+ T cells sorted from blood. Subset meaning: CD45RA-negative fraction. These receptors were taken from a man between 25 and 39 years old in good health.

This clone was observed once. The chain combines TRBV6-5 with TRBJ2-3; 7 bases match TRBD2. CDR3 size: 14 residues. Germline lookup yields CDR1 MNHEY and CDR2 SVGAGI. V trimming: 0 bases; J trimming: 4 bases; junction bases outside the gene matches: 1. CDR3: CASSYSGGADTQYF. The DNA of the CDR3 is TGTGCCAGCAGTTACTCTGGGGGGGCAGATACGCAGTATTTT.

The chain combines TRBV5-5 with TRBJ1-3; D remains unclear. Trimming removed 3 bases from V and 4 bases from J, with 14 bases in between. The CDR3 is 15 residues long. Germline V gene lookup returns CDR1 SGHKS and CDR2 YYEKEE (reference sequence). The CDR3 DNA sequence: TGTGCCAGCAGCTCCTTTGGGTCTTACGGAAACACCATATATTTT. As protein: CASSSFGSYGNTIYF.

The chain employs TRBV14 and TRBJ2-3, with 10 bases matching TRBD2. V shed 3 bases, J shed 1 base, and the junction held 13 bases outside the gene matches. This CDR3 has 19 residues. CDR1 and CDR2 from the germline V gene are SGHDN and FVKESK. The CDR3 reads CASSQRGLAGVSRTDTQYF. DNA for the CDR3: TGTGCCAGCAGCCAGCGGGGGCTAGCGGGAGTATCCCGCACAGATACGCAGTATTTT.

The chain uses TRBV10-1 and TRBJ2-5; TRBD1 might be the D (6 bases). CDR1 and CDR2 (germline): WNHNN, SYGVQD (reference sequence). V was trimmed by 0 bases and J by 2 bases, leaving 16 bases between them. CDR3 length: 17 residues. CDR3 nucleotide sequence: TGCGCCAGCAGTGAGTCGGGGGCACCCGAAAGGCAAGAGACCCAGTACTTC. It yields the protein CASSESGAPERQETQYF.

The V call is TRBV28, the J call TRBJ1-1; a weak D match, TRBD1 (5 bases). V lost 7 bases to trimming and J lost 2 bases, with 14 bases between them. The CDR3 length is 14 residues. Germline CDR1 and CDR2: MDHEN and SYDVKM. CDR3 in amino acids: CASIRAVVNTEAFF. The CDR3 coding sequence is TGTGCCAGCATCAGGGCCGTGGTCAACACTGAAGCTTTCTTT.

The chain joins TRBV5-1 to TRBJ2-5, with D perhaps matching TRBD2 (5 bases). CDR1 is SGHRS and CDR2 is YFSETQ in the germline V gene. The V and J ends lost 2 bases and 3 bases respectively, with 8 bases between them. CDR3 length: 13 amino acids. The CDR3 is CASSFFGEETQYF. The CDR3 DNA reads as TGCGCCAGCAGCTTTTTCGGGGAAGAGACCCAGTACTTC.

This clone was detected once. This chain links TRBV6-1 with TRBJ2-2, with TRBD2 matching over 9 bases. The CDR3 has 15 residues. The J segment lost 5 bases and the V segment lost 2 bases, leaving 3 bases of the junction unmatched. The germline V gene encodes CDR1 MNHNS and CDR2 SASEGT. CDR3 nucleotide sequence: TGTGCCAGCAGTGAACAGCTAGCGGGGACCGGGGAGCTGTTTTTT. Amino acids: CASSEQLAGTGELFF.